This TCR beta chain was captured by sequencing in a study of blood T cell repertoires in COVID-19. The germline gives CDR1 MDHEN, CDR2 SYDVKM. The CDR3 is made up of 11 amino acids. In the authors' methods: The assay estimated nucleated cells by amplifying reference gene primers. Assay: immunoSEQ multiplex PCR; the TCRdb copy retains only in-frame clones and omits some. V and J calls plus clone size are reproduced from that table; the DNA served to infer D and trimming. The sample contains approximately 180,000 clones, 78% of which appear only once. This TCR derives from a woman aged 50 to 60 who had recovered from COVID-19. The sequencing sample was made of PBMCs or T cells enriched from blood (not recorded which). The chain carries TRBV28 and TRBJ2-7; possible D gene TRBD1, 6 bases. CDR3 residues: CGSTGAYEQYF. CDR3 nucleotides: TGTGGGTCGACAGGAGCATACGAGCAGTACTTC. The whole variable domain, remainder taken from reference TRBV28 and TRBJ2-7, is DVKVTQSSRYLVKRTGEKVFLECVQDMDHENMFWYRQDPGLGLRLIYFSYDVKMKEKGDIPEGYSVSREKKERFSLILESASTNQTSMYLCGSTGAYEQYFGPGTRLTVT.